Sequencing of this T cell receptor (beta chain) was carried out in a study of blood T cell repertoires in COVID-19. With V trimmed by 2 bases and J by 4 bases, 4 bases remained unmatched. This CDR3 contains 15 residues. Germline CDR1 MNHEY, CDR2 SVGAGI. Authors' processing steps: Counts of nucleated cells, estimated from reference gene primer amplification, were obtained. Assay: immunoSEQ multiplex PCR; the TCRdb copy retains only in-frame clones and omits some. V and J calls and clone size are copied from that table; D and trimming were computed from the DNA. This table has 150,000 to 200,000 clones, approximately 80% appearing once.

The sequence was obtained from a man aged 50-59 years who had recovered from COVID-19. This sequence joins TRBV6-5 and TRBJ1-3; 8 bases line up with TRBD1. Sequencing input: PBMCs or T cells enriched from blood (not recorded which). The DNA of the CDR3 is TGTGCCAGCAGTTACAGGCAGGGGGCCGGAAACACCATATATTTT. It encodes CASSYRQGAGNTIYF.